This T cell receptor (beta chain) is from a study of blood T cell repertoires in COVID-19. Enrollment of patients from Seattle took place during active infection, with longitudinal follow-up. This table comes from immunoSEQ multiplex PCR, and its TCRdb copy is limited to in-frame clones, with some not included. The sample holds 250,000 to 400,000 clones, roughly 90% seen once. Sequenced sample: peripheral blood. The clonotype originates from a woman aged 25 to 39 with COVID-19, enrolled during active disease.

The CDR3: CASSPETGRNEELFF. DNA of the CDR3: TGTGCCAGCAGCCCCGAGACGGGGAGGAACGAGGAGCTGTTTTTT. The chain joins TRBV5-5 to TRBJ2-2, with TRBD2 as a possible D gene (6 bases). Looked up from germline, CDR1 is SGHKS and CDR2 is YYEKEE (reference sequence). With 4 bases removed from V and 10 bases from J, the gap between germline ends came to 20 bases. The CDR3 spans 15 residues.